Listed below are T cell receptor beta chains from one sample, sequenced in a study of shared clonotypes between healthy human individuals. The assay was immunoSEQ multiplex PCR, and TCRdb's table has in-frame clones only and misses some. Of under 2.5 million clones listed, 80% to 95% were seen once; the top ten hold approximately 0.41%. Input material: naive CD4+ T cells from PBMCs. These receptor sequences come from a young man in good health. Some clones in this sample may be carry-over from other donors' samples. CDR3s include the opening cysteine and the closing phenylalanine or tryptophan. A D gene is named only where the DNA matches it firmly. Clone size is not always given. Where it is, it says once, few, many or a class for expanded clones.

V gene: TRBV4-2; clone size: .; D gene: .; CDR3 protein: CASSHFRDSNEQFF
V gene: TRBV18; clone size: .; D gene: .; CDR3 protein: CASSQPDYEQYF
V gene: TRBV5-8; clone size: .; D gene: .; CDR3 protein: CASSLVATIQYF
V gene: TRBV11-3; clone size: .; D gene: .; CDR3 protein: CASSSQGGLYEQYF
V gene: TRBV7-8; clone size: .; D gene: TRBD2; CDR3 protein: CASSRILAGVETQYF
V gene: TRBV6-1; clone size: .; D gene: TRBD1; CDR3 protein: CASRQQGAGQPQHF
V gene: TRBV5-1; clone size: .; D gene: TRBD1; CDR3 protein: CASSLDRHRGGNTEAFF
V gene: TRBV18; clone size: .; D gene: .; CDR3 protein: CASSPISGQFNYF
V gene: TRBV5-4; clone size: .; D gene: .; CDR3 protein: CASSLSQTYEQYF
V gene: TRBV4-2; clone size: .; D gene: TRBD2; CDR3 protein: CASSQVPGSGVYNEQFF
V gene: TRBV5-6; clone size: .; D gene: .; CDR3 protein: CASSLVAGGREKLFF
V gene: TRBV27; clone size: .; D gene: TRBD2; CDR3 protein: CASSVGGAERNEQFF
V gene: TRBV10-3; clone size: .; D gene: TRBD1; CDR3 protein: CAISESIGQGAGQPQHF
V gene: TRBV6-5; clone size: .; D gene: .; CDR3 protein: CASSPQEYTEAFF
V gene: TRBV7-9; clone size: .; D gene: .; CDR3 protein: CASNRIGRGGTSYEQYF
V gene: TRBV5-1; clone size: .; D gene: TRBD1; CDR3 protein: CASRKDGQGPQETQYF
V gene: TRBV5-6; clone size: .; D gene: .; CDR3 protein: CASSFPSSLAGELFF
V gene: TRBV5-4; clone size: .; D gene: TRBD2; CDR3 protein: CASSKVAGGAYEQYF
V gene: TRBV19; clone size: once; D gene: TRBD1; CDR3 protein: CASSLAGGVGTEAFF
V gene: TRBV28; clone size: .; D gene: TRBD1; CDR3 protein: CASSLGGDRGLQQPQHF
V gene: TRBV19; clone size: .; D gene: TRBD2; CDR3 protein: CASSRGEGYNEQFF
V gene: TRBV5-6; clone size: .; D gene: .; CDR3 protein: CASSLRGTSSYNSPLHF
V gene: TRBV5-6; clone size: .; D gene: .; CDR3 protein: CASSLRRVGANVLTF
V gene: TRBV9; clone size: .; D gene: TRBD1; CDR3 protein: CASSVQGGAEKLFF
V gene: TRBV7-9; clone size: .; D gene: TRBD2; CDR3 protein: CASSLGVRKTSGTHF
V gene: TRBV30; clone size: .; D gene: .; CDR3 protein: CAWGQTLLYTF
V gene: TRBV30; clone size: .; D gene: TRBD2; CDR3 protein: CAWSLRTSVSSTDTQYF
V gene: TRBV10-1; clone size: .; D gene: .; CDR3 protein: CASSVQLTDTQYF
V gene: TRBV28; clone size: .; D gene: TRBD1; CDR3 protein: CASSSPYMPGQGASGQPQHF
V gene: TRBV5-1; clone size: .; D gene: TRBD2; CDR3 protein: CASSGGLAETDTQYF
V gene: TRBV10-3; clone size: .; D gene: TRBD2; CDR3 protein: CAISGTSGRGSYEQYF
V gene: TRBV9; clone size: .; D gene: .; CDR3 protein: CASSPGTPSYGYTF
V gene: TRBV6-6; clone size: once; D gene: TRBD1; CDR3 protein: CASSRDRGSGANVLTF
V gene: TRBV5-1; clone size: few; D gene: TRBD2; CDR3 protein: CASSLEGSGRPYF
V gene: TRBV6-4; clone size: .; D gene: TRBD1; CDR3 protein: CASRLGQGNTGELFF
V gene: TRBV29-1; clone size: .; D gene: .; CDR3 protein: CSVDKGGSEKLFF